The following is a TCR beta chain sequence with its context. Its cognate antigen is unknown. A split of CD4+ cells into CD45RA+ naive and CD45RA-negative memory subsets was performed. Germline V CDR1 and CDR2: MDHEN, SYDVKM. The CDR3 totals 15 residues. Trimming shortened V by 7 bases and J by 1 base, and 14 bases separated the two germline ends. Per the authors' pipeline: Junction-only immunoSEQ sequences carried no quality scores, so filtering differed. Produced via immunoSEQ multiplex PCR; TCRdb's table is partial and in-frame only. That table is the source of V, J and clone size, and D and trimming were worked out from the DNA. The data contain 1 million to 1.3 million clones, about four fifths of them singletons. The data are from a study of shared clonotypes between healthy human individuals. Study summary: For every donor, three CD4 naive, three CD4 memory, two CD8 naive and one CD8 memory plates were used. The study, taken as a whole, reports: When compared with the clonotypes that were shared by all four sorted-subset donors, the non-shared clonotypes turned out to have lower generation probabilities.

The source material was memory CD4+ T cells from PBMCs. Subset of the sample: CD45RA-negative fraction. This TCR was recovered from a man aged 18 to 30 in good health. Some clones in this sample may be carry-over from other donors' samples. V and J are TRBV28 and TRBJ2-4, with a weak D call TRBD2 (6 bases). The CDR3, as DNA: TGTGCCAGCACCAACGTTGGGGGGGCCAAAAACATTCAGTACTTC. The encoded protein is CASTNVGGAKNIQYF.